This is a list of T cell receptor beta chains from one sample in a study of T-cell reconstitution after alpha-beta-depleted transplantation in children. Via MiXCR, TCRdb re-called the PCR reads, giving one row per CDR3 protein. The table has some 280,000 distinct CDR3 sequences, 9.9% seen once. Sequences were derived from PBMCs from the stem cell graft donor, sampled from the stem cell graft. Every receptor here comes from a human donor who donated a stem cell graft to a child with SCID. Both conserved end residues are part of each CDR3. A D gene is named only where the DNA matches it firmly. Expanded clones are given a class, and other clones once, few, many or no size at all.

clone_size	v_call	d_call	j_call	cdr3_aa	cdr3_nt
few	TRBV4-1	TRBD1	TRBJ2-1	CASSQGDRGDEQFF	TGCGCCAGCAGCCAAGGGGACAGGGGGGATGAGCAGTTCTTC
few	TRBV5-1	-	TRBJ1-6	CASSLTSGRNSPLHF	TGCGCCAGCAGCTTGACCTCAGGGAGAAATTCACCCCTCCACTTT
-	TRBV12-3/TRBV12-4	-	TRBJ1-2	CASSLGWGVNYGYTF	TGTGCCAGCAGTTTAGGGTGGGGGGTCAACTATGGCTACACCTTC
few	TRBV15	-	TRBJ1-4	CATSREEATPLTEKLFF	TGTGCCACCAGCAGAGAAGAGGCCACCCCCCTAACTGAAAAACTGTTTTTT
few	TRBV4-1	TRBD2	TRBJ2-3	CASSFSPGLAVDTQYF	TGCGCCAGCAGCTTCTCACCGGGACTAGCGGTGGATACGCAGTATTTT
many	TRBV29-1	-	TRBJ1-1	CSVDLDSVGTEAFF	TGCAGCGTTGATCTGGACAGCGTGGGAACTGAAGCTTTCTTT
few	TRBV15	-	TRBJ2-5	CATSRLDGTEAQETQYF	TGTGCCACCAGCAGACTTGACGGGACCGAGGCCCAAGAGACCCAGTACTTC
few	TRBV11-2	TRBD1	TRBJ2-2	CASSPSRDRGNTGELFF	TGTGCCAGCAGCCCATCCCGGGACAGGGGGAACACCGGGGAGCTGTTTTTT
-	TRBV5-6	-	TRBJ2-5	CASSQGLNQETQYF	TGTGCCAGCAGCCAAGGGCTGAACCAAGAGACCCAGTACTTC
few	TRBV20-1	-	TRBJ2-2	CSALGPVGELFF	TGCAGTGCTCTTGGACCAGTCGGGGAGCTGTTTTTT
many	TRBV5-1	TRBD1	TRBJ1-3	CASSLQGGEDTIYF	TGCGCCAGCAGCTTACAGGGGGGTGAAGACACCATATATTTT
-	TRBV6-2/TRBV6-3	-	TRBJ2-7	CASRQDPPGPYEQYF	TGTGCCAGCAGGCAGGATCCCCCGGGACCTTACGAGCAGTACTTC
few	TRBV5-1	TRBD2	TRBJ2-1	CASSLTSGGGNEQFF	TGCGCCAGCAGCTTGACTAGCGGGGGGGGGAATGAGCAGTTCTTC
few	TRBV11-1	-	TRBJ2-2	CASKASRRGPFSAGELFF	TGTGCCAGCAAAGCGTCCCGGCGGGGCCCTTTTAGCGCCGGGGAGCTGTTTTTT
-	TRBV25-1	-	TRBJ2-7	CASRTPINNEQYF	TGTGCCAGCAGAACTCCGATCAACAACGAGCAGTACTTC
-	TRBV13	-	TRBJ2-3	CASSFTGDTQYF	TGTGCCAGCAGTTTTACCGGGGATACGCAGTATTTT
few	TRBV4-1	-	TRBJ2-1	CASSPSEYNEQFF	TGCGCCAGCAGCCCAAGCGAGTACAATGAGCAGTTCTTC
few	TRBV12-3/TRBV12-4	-	TRBJ2-1	CASSSPGDNEQFF	TGTGCCAGCAGTTCCCCAGGGGACAATGAGCAGTTCTTC
-	TRBV7-6	-	TRBJ2-2	CASSSQEFPNTGELFF	TGTGCCAGCAGCTCTCAGGAGTTTCCGAACACCGGGGAGCTGTTTTTT
-	TRBV7-2	-	TRBJ1-2	CASSSLDGDGYTF	TGTGCCAGCAGCTCACTTGACGGAGACGGCTACACCTTC
few	TRBV12-3/TRBV12-4	-	TRBJ2-7	CASRSWGAGDEQYF	TGTGCCAGCAGATCCTGGGGGGCCGGGGACGAGCAGTACTTC
-	TRBV4-1	TRBD2	TRBJ2-5	CASSPWGGLETQYF	TGCGCCAGCAGCCCCTGGGGGGGTTTGGAGACCCAGTACTTC
few	TRBV29-1	-	TRBJ1-1	CSGLMSAYTEAFF	TGCAGCGGCCTGATGTCAGCTTACACTGAAGCTTTCTTT
-	TRBV11-2	-	TRBJ2-3	CASRRGKHRATQYF	TGTGCCAGCAGGCGCGGGAAGCACAGAGCTACGCAGTATTTT
-	TRBV5-6	-	TRBJ2-5	CTSSLLDHWPSETQYF	TGTACCAGCAGCTTGTTGGACCACTGGCCCTCAGAGACCCAGTACTTC
many	TRBV20-1	-	TRBJ2-1	CSARQSLNEQFF	TGCAGTGCCCGTCAATCTCTGAATGAGCAGTTCTTC
many	TRBV12-3/TRBV12-4	-	TRBJ2-1	CASSLSGRSYNEQFF	TGTGCCAGCAGTTTGTCAGGGCGCTCCTACAATGAGCAGTTCTTC
-	TRBV7-9	-	TRBJ1-6	CASSSGEFTSPLHF	TGTGCCAGCAGTTCAGGGGAGTTTACTTCACCCCTCCACTTT
-	TRBV10-3	-	TRBJ1-6	CAISDFWAEQFLPFHF	TGTGCCATCAGTGACTTTTGGGCCGAACAATTCTTACCCTTCCACTTT
-	TRBV12-3/TRBV12-4	TRBD1	TRBJ1-2	CASSTGQGGPYGYTF	TGTGCCAGCAGTACAGGACAGGGGGGTCCTTATGGCTACACCTTC
few	TRBV10-1	-	TRBJ2-1	CASSESRGYNEQFF	TGCGCCAGCAGTGAGTCGCGTGGGTACAATGAGCAGTTCTTC
-	TRBV20-1	TRBD1	TRBJ2-5	CSASWTGKETQYF	TGCAGTGCCTCCTGGACAGGGAAAGAGACCCAGTACTTC
few	TRBV6-2/TRBV6-3	TRBD2	TRBJ2-3	CASSPYLGGAFYTQYF	TGTGCCAGCAGCCCCTACCTCGGGGGGGCCTTTTATACGCAGTATTTT
few	TRBV5-1	-	TRBJ2-4	CASSFNGNDEYF	TGCGCCAGCAGCTTCAATGGAAATGACGAATACTTC
few	TRBV18	-	TRBJ2-7	CASSLDGWNEQYF	TGTGCCAGCTCTTTGGATGGGTGGAACGAGCAGTACTTC
many	TRBV25-1	-	TRBJ2-2	CASSFGGNTGELFF	TGTGCCAGCAGTTTCGGGGGGAACACCGGGGAGCTGTTTTTT
-	TRBV5-1	-	TRBJ2-5	CASSLAGGSETQYF	TGCGCCAGCAGCTTGGCTGGGGGATCCGAGACCCAGTACTTC
-	TRBV6-1	-	TRBJ2-1	CASSPTLAGSGNEQFF	TGTGCCAGCAGCCCCACACTGGCAGGGTCCGGCAATGAGCAGTTCTTC
many	TRBV3-1	TRBD2	TRBJ2-3	CASSQDWAGGADTQYF	TGTGCCAGCAGCCAAGATTGGGCGGGGGGGGCAGATACGCAGTATTTT
-	TRBV5-1	TRBD1	TRBJ2-7	CASSLAGTGYYEQYF	TGCGCCAGCAGCTTGGCAGGGACAGGCTACTACGAGCAGTACTTC
few	TRBV4-1	-	TRBJ2-7	CASSQAGSPYEQYF	TGCGCCAGCAGCCAAGCGGGGAGCCCGTACGAGCAGTACTTC
-	TRBV7-9	-	TRBJ2-4	CASSIQGPKNIQYF	TGTGCCAGCAGCATACAGGGTCCTAAAAACATTCAGTACTTC
few	TRBV15	TRBD1	TRBJ2-3	CATRALGQGTDTQYF	TGTGCCACCAGAGCCCTAGGACAGGGCACAGATACGCAGTATTTT
many	TRBV11-3	-	TRBJ2-1	CASSSASYNEQFF	TGTGCCAGCAGCTCGGCGTCCTACAATGAGCAGTTCTTC
many	TRBV5-1	-	TRBJ2-1	CASSLSPGSYNEQFF	TGCGCCAGCAGCCTGAGCCCAGGCTCCTACAATGAGCAGTTCTTC
few	TRBV10-2	TRBD1	TRBJ2-2	CASRDRANTGELFF	TGCGCCAGTCGGGACAGGGCAAACACCGGGGAGCTGTTTTTT